This T cell receptor (beta chain) derives from a study of OX40 agonist ivuxolimab in advanced cancers. Concerning the study at large: Ivuxolimab was a fully human IgG2 agonistic monoclonal antibody targeting the costimulatory receptor OX40 (CD134). Intravenous ivuxolimab was administered to patients every 2 weeks at six dose levels: 0.01, 0.1, 0.3, 1.5, 3 and 10 mg/kg. Of the approximately 50 dose-escalation patients, hepatocellular carcinoma was present in around 19, melanoma in around 15, renal cell carcinoma in 9 and head and neck cancer in 9. In the dose-escalation cohort, approximately 80% of patients were male, and the mean age was around 65 years with a range of roughly 20 to 79. Patients were allowed to have had prior anti-PD-1, anti-PD-L1 or anti-CTLA-4 therapy, and around 40% of the dose-escalation patients had previously received checkpoint inhibitors. Partial responses occurred in three dose-escalation patients: two with cutaneous melanoma and one with hepatocellular carcinoma. Peripheral TCRbeta sequencing was intended to test whether TCR sequence diversity was altered and clonal T-cell expansion was caused by ivuxolimab. The paper covers the monotherapy dose-escalation part of the phase I ivuxolimab trial, which included N ≈ 54 patients.

The trial excluded patients who had a history of autoimmune disease or who were on systemic immunosuppression. Peripheral blood for TCR sequencing was drawn from every dose cohort at baseline, at cycle 4 day 1 and at cycle 7 day 1. Samples came from an open-label, multicenter, first-in-human phase I dose-escalation trial of ivuxolimab. Adults with locally advanced or metastatic melanoma, renal cell, hepatocellular, or head and neck squamous cell carcinoma were enrolled in the trial. Before TCR sequencing, CD4+ T cells and CD8+ T cells were sorted from peripheral blood as separate populations. CDR1 and CDR2, per the germline V gene, are SGHDN and FVKESK. The CDR3 runs 15 amino acids, cysteine and phenylalanine included. Only CDR3 DNA is held: 45 bases, read in frame from base 1. Relative to germline, V is 1 base shorter and J is 3 bases shorter, with 11 bases between their ends. Genomic DNA was isolated from the sorted cells so that the TCRbeta CDR3 region could be sequenced. The immunoSEQ Assay was used to sequence the TCRbeta CDR3 regions. TCRdb took over this immuneACCESS table, retaining in-frame rearrangements with V and J assigned. Such tables are incomplete; in checked studies, under half of the missing clones stem from an unresolved V gene, and the remainder is unexplained. Counted in this sample were about 38,000 clones; 82% of them appeared once. The biggest ten clones account for roughly 7.5% of the sample.

Points the paper makes about the study in general: On average, CD8+ T cells showed more expanded clones than CD4+ T cells after ivuxolimab. At doses of 0.1 to 3.0 mg/kg, clonal expansion of both CD4+ and CD8+ T cells in blood was seen between baseline and week 6. Partial responders in the 0.1-3.0 mg/kg groups had among the lowest normalized peripheral clonal expansion, especially among CD8+ T cells. Low levels of normalized T-cell clonal expansion were also seen in some nonresponding patients. The antigen specificity of the clonally expanded peripheral T cells was not determined.

About this clone: Its antigen is not yet known. No much larger clonotype is one base removed from it; base qualities were not supplied.

This clonotype was obtained from an adult with an advanced solid tumor such as melanoma, head and neck, liver or kidney cancer. The receptor chain draws on TRBV14 and TRBJ2-3; the D gene assignment is ambiguous. The source material was CD4+ or CD8+ T cells sorted from blood, sampled in a trial of the OX40 agonist ivuxolimab. This receptor has the CDR3 CASSQGLGPTDTQYF. Read as DNA, the sequence is TGTGCCAGCAGCCAAGGGCTAGGACCGACAGATACGCAGTATTTT.